The text below deals with one T cell receptor (beta chain). Its antigen specificity is not known. No much larger clone is present one base from it, and per-base qualities are unavailable. The entry originates in a study of OX40 agonist ivuxolimab in advanced cancers. Turning to the overall study: The costimulatory receptor OX40 (CD134) was targeted by ivuxolimab, a fully human IgG2 agonistic monoclonal antibody. Intravenous ivuxolimab was administered to patients every 2 weeks at six dose levels: 0.01, 0.1, 0.3, 1.5, 3 and 10 mg/kg. Of the 50 to 55 patients in dose escalation, about 20 had hepatocellular carcinoma, some 15 had melanoma, 9 had renal cell carcinoma and 9 had head and neck cancer. A male proportion of 70% to 90% and a mean age of around 60 years, ranging from about 20 to 80, were recorded for the dose-escalation cohort. Patients were allowed to have had prior anti-PD-1, anti-PD-L1 or anti-CTLA-4 therapy, and roughly 40% of the dose-escalation patients had been treated with checkpoint inhibitors. Three dose-escalation patients achieved partial responses, one with hepatocellular carcinoma and two with cutaneous melanoma. The purpose of peripheral TCRbeta sequencing was to test whether ivuxolimab changed TCR sequence diversity and led to clonal T-cell expansion. The paper reports the monotherapy dose-escalation portion (N of about 56 patients) of the phase I ivuxolimab trial. The paper's findings and limits, for the study overall: Antigen specificity was not determined for the clonally expanded peripheral T cells. In the 0.1-3.0 mg/kg groups, partial responders were among the patients with the lowest normalized peripheral clonal expansion, particularly in CD8+ T cells. Low levels of normalized T-cell clonal expansion were also seen in some patients who did not respond. After ivuxolimab, CD8+ T cells had more expanded clones than CD4+ T cells on average. At doses of 0.1 to 3.0 mg/kg, clonal expansion of both CD4+ and CD8+ blood T cells was observed from baseline to week 6.

Inclusive of the bounding cysteine and phenylalanine, the CDR3 is 14 residues long. Here the CDR3 DNA is all that survives: 42 bases in frame from base 1. Ends trimmed: V by 7 bases, J by 9 bases; bases unmatched to a gene: 10. The germline V gene gives CDR1 as ENHRY and CDR2 as SYGVKD. To sequence the TCRbeta CDR3 region, genomic DNA was isolated from the sorted cells. The immunoSEQ Assay was used for sequencing of TCRbeta CDR3 regions. The source is immuneACCESS, and TCRdb retained only in-frame sequences with V and J called. Part of the clones is not carried over; for the studies checked, unresolved V genes explain less than half of this, and the remainder is unexplained. For this sample the table gives some 73,000 clones, of which around 88% were detected only once. Together, the top ten hold about 0.9% of the sample. Patients with autoimmune disease history or receiving systemic immunosuppression were excluded from the trial. Peripheral blood for TCR sequencing was collected from all dose cohorts at baseline, on cycle 4 day 1, and on cycle 7 day 1. The samples were taken from a phase I, first-in-human, multicenter, open-label dose-escalation trial of ivuxolimab. Adults with locally advanced or metastatic melanoma, renal cell, hepatocellular, or head and neck squamous cell carcinoma were enrolled in the trial. CD4+ and CD8+ T cells were sorted separately from peripheral blood before TCR sequencing.

The sequence was collected from an adult with an advanced solid tumor such as melanoma, head and neck, liver or kidney cancer. The chain is encoded by TRBV10-3 joined to TRBJ2-1, and 9 bases in between align with TRBD1. The specimen was CD4+ or CD8+ T cells sorted from blood, collected in a trial of the OX40 agonist ivuxolimab. The CDR3 protein is CAITSGETGGEQFF. The DNA sequence follows: TGTGCCATCACCTCGGGAGAGACAGGGGGTGAGCAGTTCTTC.